These 20 T cell receptor beta chains came from one sample sequenced in a study of T cell clonality in common variable immunodeficiency. Profiled with immunoSEQ multiplex PCR; TCRdb holds only in-frame clones, not every one. The sample has 52,000 or so clones, none seen only once. Sequenced sample: peripheral blood mononuclear cells. These receptors were collected from a person aged 18-70 years in good health.

In regard to this clone: The read terminates 3 residues before the CDR3 end, so the remaining end is supplied by the germline J gene. The chain joins TRBV20-1 to TRBJ1-2, with unresolved D. The CDR3 totals 12 residues. Germline CDR1 is DFQATT and CDR2 is SNEGSKA (reference sequence). The sequenced CDR3 bases are TGCAGTGCTAGTTTTGTGGGCGCCGGC. It encodes CSASFVGAG. The CDR3 as a whole reads CSASFVGAGYTF.

This clone was picked up a small number of times. The read comes to an end 3 residues before the CDR3 does, leaving the germline J gene to fill in the end. The chain joins TRBV7-9 to TRBJ1-1; a possible D gene is TRBD1 (5 bases). Germline V CDR1 and CDR2: SEHNR, FQNEAQ (reference sequence). The length of the CDR3 is 15 residues. The CDR3 protein is CASSLEGQGGETAFF. CDR3 DNA, as far as it was read: TGTGCCAGCAGCTTAGAGGGTCAGGGCGGGGAGACC.

This clone was seen repeatedly, ten times or more. From the germline J gene comes the end of the CDR3, since the read stops 3 residues before it. The chain recombines TRBV2 with TRBJ1-2, with a weak D call TRBD1 (6 bases). Trimming left V 10 bases short and J 6 bases short, with 15 bases between. CDR1 is SNHLY and CDR2 is FYNNEI in the germline V gene. The CDR3 contains 12 residues. Incomplete CDR3 DNA: TGTGCCACCCGAGGGACAAAGAATGGC. Protein sequence: CATRGTKNG. The full CDR3 is CATRGTKNGYTF.

In its sample, this clone was seen many times. The sequence runs out 3 residues before the end of the CDR3; the remainder is reconstructed from the germline J gene. The rearrangement links TRBV10-3 to TRBJ2-2, with D tentatively TRBD1 or TRBD2 (5 bases each). Germline-derived CDR1 and CDR2 are ENHRY and SYGVKD. The CDR3 is 18 amino acids. V was pared by 2 bases and J by 5 bases, with 21 bases between. The DNA read from the CDR3 is TGTGCCATCAGTGAGCCAAGAGAGGACACCCCGGGAACCGGGGAG. Its protein product is CAISEPREDTPGTGE. In full, the CDR3 reads CAISEPREDTPGTGELFF.

In its sample, this clone was seen many times. The missing CDR3 end, 3 residues past where the read stops, is filled in from the germline J gene. The genes are TRBV5-6 and TRBJ1-2, with D perhaps matching TRBD1 (5 bases). Germline CDR1 reads SGHDT; CDR2 reads YYEEEE. Trimming cost V 7 bases and J 6 bases, with 19 bases left between them. This CDR3 is 14 amino acids long. The covered CDR3 bases are TGTGCCAGCCACTATGGAAGGGGAGTGGATGGC. This encodes CASHYGRGVDG. Given in full, the CDR3 is CASHYGRGVDGYTF. Filled out from reference TRBV5-6 and TRBJ1-2, the complete variable domain reads DAGVTQSPTHLIKTRGQQVTLRCSPKSGHDTVSWYQQALGQGPQFIFQYYEEEERQRGNFPDRFSGHQFPNYSSELNVNALLLGDSALYLCASHYGRGVDGYTFGSGTRLTVV.

This clone was picked up many times. The CDR3 end falls 3 residues outside the read, so it is completed with the germline J gene. The rearrangement uses TRBV29-1 and TRBJ2-1; 11 nucleotides match TRBD2. J gave up 4 bases and V 4 bases, and 15 bases lay outside the gene matches. This CDR3 contains 18 residues. The germline CDR1 and CDR2 sequences are SQVTM and ANQGSEA. The CDR3 DNA, read in part, is TGCAGCGTTGCCGGGACTAGCGGCCCTTCGGATGGGTACAATGAG. Protein product: CSVAGTSGPSDGYNE. The whole CDR3 sequence reads CSVAGTSGPSDGYNEQFF.

This clone was seen repeatedly, ten times or more. Read sequence stops 3 residues before the CDR3 end, and the germline J gene provides the missing end. This chain connects TRBV5-4 to TRBJ2-2, with a possible D match to TRBD1 (5 bases). Per germline, CDR1 SGHNT and CDR2 YYREEE (reference sequence). The CDR3 loop spans 16 amino acids. Trimming left V 1 base short and J 2 bases short, with 12 bases between. The CDR3 region is CASSLFGQGNTGELFF. The part of the CDR3 DNA that was read is TGTGCCAGCAGCTTGTTTGGGCAGGGAAACACCGGGGAG.

The sample holds many counts of this clone. The observed sequence ends 3 residues before the CDR3 terminus, with the missing tail filled in from the germline J gene. The V gene is TRBV10-3, the J gene TRBJ1-1, with D unclear. The CDR3 consists of 15 residues. Germline-derived CDR1 and CDR2 are ENHRY and SYGVKD. The CDR3 DNA, read in part, is TGTGCCATCAGCGTACTACCGGACGGGGATTTTACG. Translating it yields CAISVLPDGDFT. The whole CDR3 region reads CAISVLPDGDFTAFF.

To note about this clone: The read terminates 3 residues before the CDR3 end, so the remaining end is supplied by the germline J gene. The chain combines TRBV7-2 with TRBJ1-1; TRBD1 is a possible D gene (5 bases). Trimming took off 2 bases at V and 1 base at J, with 11 bases between the two ends. Germline CDR1 reads SGHTA; CDR2 reads FQGNSA. There are 15 residues in the CDR3. The sequenced part of the CDR3 DNA is TGTGCCAGCAGCTTACAGTCGACAGCGAACACTGAA. It yields the protein CASSLQSTANTE. The CDR3 in full is CASSLQSTANTEAFF.

This clone was seen ten or more times. From the germline J gene comes the end of the CDR3, since the read stops 3 residues before it. The chain employs TRBV7-2 and TRBJ1-5; no firm D call. V was pared by 1 base and J by 4 bases, with 5 bases between. CDR1 is SGHTA, CDR2 FQGNSA, per germline. The CDR3 contains 13 residues. CDR3 loop: CASSLGLNQPQHF. CDR3 DNA, as far as it was read: TGTGCCAGCAGCTTAGGCCTAAATCAGCCC.

This clone occurred a few times. The read falls 3 residues short of the CDR3 end, and the missing part is taken from the germline J gene. V usage is TRBV5-6 and J usage is TRBJ1-5; TRBD1 matches at 9 bases. Trimming cost V 2 bases and J 6 bases; bases outside gene matches: 3. The CDR3 is made up of 14 amino acids. Germline V gene lookup returns CDR1 SGHDT and CDR2 YYEEEE. CDR3 bases read: TGTGCCAGCAGCTTTACAGGGGGCATTCAGCCC. As protein: CASSFTGGIQP. The full CDR3 protein is CASSFTGGIQPQHF.

This clone was seen repeatedly, ten times or more. The CDR3 goes on 3 residues after the read ends, and that part is filled in from the germline J gene. This chain joins TRBV20-1 and TRBJ1-6, with D perhaps TRBD1 (5 bases). V shed 3 bases and J shed 7 bases, with 10 bases lying between them. CDR1 is DFQATT, CDR2 SNEGSKA, per germline (reference sequence). The CDR3 contains 13 residues. CDR3 loop: CSARGGNNSPLHF. CDR3 DNA, as far as it was read: TGCAGTGCTAGGGGGGGAAACAATTCACCC.

Ten or more counts support this clone. The sequenced part of the CDR3 DNA is TGCAGTGCCTCAGGACTAGCGGGGGCCTTGTACCAAGAGACG. Encoded protein: CSASGLAGALYQET. The complete CDR3 protein is CSASGLAGALYQETQYF. V is TRBV20-1 and J is TRBJ2-3; TRBD2 matches 13 bases. The CDR3 goes on 3 residues after the read ends, and that part is filled in from the germline J gene. Germline CDR1 and CDR2: DFQATT and SNEGSKA (reference sequence). The length of the CDR3 is 17 residues.

This clone was counted many times. The read terminates 3 residues before the CDR3 end, so the remaining end is supplied by the germline J gene. The chain links TRBV7-3 to TRBJ2-1; TRBD1 aligns across 8 bases. V dropped 5 bases and J dropped 1; count of bases not matched to a gene: 7. The CDR3 contains 16 residues. Germline CDR1 reads SGHTA; CDR2 reads FQGTGA. The CDR3 loop is CASSNYRDRSYNEQFF. The sequenced CDR3 bases are TGTGCCAGCAGCAACTACCGGGACAGGTCCTACAATGAG.

Ten or more counts support this clone. The CDR3 end falls 3 residues outside the read, so it is completed with the germline J gene. The chain couples TRBV14 to TRBJ1-1; a weak D match, TRBD1 (6 bases). V lost 4 bases to trimming and J lost 6 bases, with 15 bases between them. The CDR3 extends over 14 amino acids. Germline CDR1 is SGHDN and CDR2 is FVKESK. CDR3 DNA, as far as it was read: TGTGCCAGCAGCCTCTTAACGGGGGGCTCTGAA. Residues: CASSLLTGGSE. The whole CDR3 protein is CASSLLTGGSEAFF.

This clone was detected many times. The CDR3 end falls 3 residues outside the read, so it is completed with the germline J gene. This rearrangement joins TRBV6-1 to TRBJ2-3; weak D call: TRBD1 (5 bases). From germline, CDR1 is MNHNS and CDR2 SASEGT. The CDR3 is 16 residues long. The V and J ends lost 0 bases and 0 bases respectively, with 10 bases between them. CDR3 region: CASSEAWYRSTDTQYF. Partial CDR3 DNA: TGTGCCAGCAGTGAAGCGTGGTACAGGAGCACAGATACG.

This clone was recorded at least ten times. The CDR3 end is not reached by the read, which stops 3 residues before it; the germline J gene fills it in. V and J are TRBV6-1 and TRBJ1-1; D may be TRBD1 (5 bases). Trimming removed 3 bases from V and 7 bases from J, with 12 bases in between. The V gene's germline CDR1 is MNHNS and CDR2 SASEGT. There are 13 residues in the CDR3. CDR3 protein: CASSDTGGGEAFF. CDR3 DNA, as far as it was read: TGTGCCAGCAGTGATACGGGGGGGGGTGAA.

This clone was seen repeatedly, ten times or more. The sequenced fragment ends 3 residues before the CDR3 boundary, so the rest is inferred from the germline J gene. The chain combines TRBV5-4 with TRBJ2-7, with TRBD2 as a possible D gene (6 bases). Deletions cut 3 bases from V and 3 bases from J, with 13 bases between. CDR1 and CDR2 (germline): SGHNT, YYREEE (reference sequence). The CDR3 has 14 residues. The CDR3: CASSSGLKGYEQYF. CDR3 bases read: TGTGCCAGCAGCTCGGGACTTAAGGGCTACGAG.

This clone was observed at least ten times. Read data end 3 residues before the CDR3 end; the end is taken from the germline J gene. The chain combines TRBV11-2 with TRBJ2-4; TRBD1 matches at 9 bases. The CDR3 runs to 14 residues. From germline, CDR1 is SGHAT and CDR2 FQNNGV. The CDR3 is CASSFTLSGQGQYF. The sequenced part of the CDR3 DNA is TGTGCCAGCAGCTTTACTCTCTCGGGACAGGGT.

This clone was recorded many times. The read terminates 3 residues ahead of where the CDR3 ends, so the germline J gene completes it. The J gene is TRBJ1-2, the V gene TRBV4-1; 9 nucleotides agree with TRBD1. The V gene's germline CDR1 is MGHRA and CDR2 YSYEKL. V shed 4 bases and J 7 bases; nucleotides not matched to a gene: 10. This CDR3 comprises 15 residues. Incomplete CDR3 DNA: TGCGCCAGCAGCCTCGGACAGGGGAGTGGCGGTGGC. Amino acid sequence: CASSLGQGSGGG. From start to end, the CDR3 is CASSLGQGSGGGYTF.